This TCR beta chain derives from a study of early T cells in non-severe SARS-CoV-2 infection (dated by TCRdb to the early 2020s). For context, the study as a whole: TCR sequencing used bulk RNA from unsorted whole blood, so alpha and beta chains could not be paired. The investigation overall reported the following: VDJdb matching was skewed toward anti-spike CD8 responses and likely underestimated virus-specific expansions, missing private and CD4 specificities.

This clonotype occurred many times. The antigen it recognizes is unknown. Per-nucleotide qualities are absent, and no much larger clonotype sits a single base away. V is reduced by 3 bases and J by 0 bases, leaving a spacing of 8 bases between them. CDR1 and CDR2, per the germline V gene (reference sequence), are WNHNN and SYGVQD. The CDR3, from cysteine to phenylalanine, totals 14 residues. CDR3 DNA is the only sequence kept; it has 42 bases, read in frame from the first base. The library was built by means of 5' RACE. The sequencing machine was a NextSeq 500. The TCR library protocol attached unique molecular identifiers to individual cDNA molecules to correct for sequencing error and PCR bias. TCR alpha and beta chains were both sequenced, and the abundances of alpha and beta sequences in each sample were closely correlated with each other. The original pipeline was this. V gene, J gene and CDR3 annotation of TCR sequences was performed with Decombinator V4. Expanded TCRs were defined as changing significantly between any two time points under a Poisson model with p below 0.0001. TCR abundances were normalised to the total number of TCRs sequenced per sample and expressed as counts per million. MAIT TCRs were defined by TRAV1-2 paired with TRAJ12, TRAJ20 or TRAJ33, and iNKT TCRs by TRAV10 paired with TRAJ18. VDJdb, accessed 1 November 2021, was searched for CMV, EBV and SARS-CoV-2 annotated TCRs, excluding TCRs annotated for multiple antigens. Starting from the raw public reads, TCRdb applied fastp trimming at Q25, assembled clones with MiXCR and retained in-frame beta chains. Each entry merges the rows of one CDR3 protein and shows their most common DNA and genes. The V and J calls shown here were made by TCRdb, not taken from the authors' results. This sample is represented by roughly 26,000 distinct CDR3 sequences; approximately 4.1% of them were singletons. Clones ranked in the top ten supply under 8% of the sample.

This was a case-control study nested in a cohort of healthcare workers in London, UK, who had nasopharyngeal swab PCR tests and blood samples taken every week. Between 23 and 31 March 2020, the week of the UK lockdown, healthcare workers were enrolled and then followed up weekly for as long as 16 weeks. This TCR derives from an adult who was a healthcare worker with PCR-confirmed SARS-CoV-2 infection or an uninfected control (not recorded which). Rearrangement joined TRBV10-1 to TRBJ2-5; the D region possibly corresponds to TRBD2 (6 bases align). Sequenced material: whole blood. The nucleotide sequence reads TGCGCCAGCAGTGAAGGAGGGTACCAAGAGACCCAGTACTTC. It codes for CASSEGGYQETQYF.